This T cell receptor beta chain was sequenced during a study of T-cell reconstitution after alpha-beta-depleted transplantation in children. Overall study results and limits: In some patients, recipient T cells and intrathymic progenitors surviving conditioning explained high day-60 diversity. Several hundred expanded graft clones reportedly were the source of alpha-beta T cells about two months after transplant. It was newly produced T cells that mostly accounted for T-cell counts and diversity one year after transplant.

Preparing the TCRbeta library involved the use of unique molecular identifiers. Via MiXCR, TCRdb re-called the PCR reads, giving one row per CDR3 protein. The profile shows tens of thousands of distinct CDR3 sequences, 15% to 20% of them singletons. Germline V gene lookup returns CDR1 SNHLY and CDR2 FYNNEI. V shed 6 bases, J shed 3 bases, and the junction held 16 bases outside the gene matches. The CDR3 has 17 amino acids. This clonotype was detected a few times. The antigen is unknown. The receptor was derived from a male patient under 10 years old who had a stem cell transplant for acute lymphoblastic leukemia, so the T cells may come from the graft donor. The sequences come from PBMCs, mostly from graft donor cells, collected 360 days after TCRalphabeta/CD19-depleted stem cell transplant. The V call is TRBV2, the J call TRBJ2-7, with TRBD1 matching over 8 bases. The CDR3 here is CASSPILGRGRFYEQYF. CDR3 DNA: TGTGCCAGCAGCCCCATTCTGGGCAGGGGGCGCTTCTACGAGCAGTACTTC.